Following are 9 T cell receptor beta chains from one sample sequenced in a study of blood T cell repertoires in COVID-19. The method was immunoSEQ multiplex PCR; TCRdb's version includes in-frame clones alone and lacks a portion of them. The table lists around 150,000 clones, 70% to 90% of them singletons. Sequencing was performed on peripheral blood. The receptors originated from a man between 40 and 49 years old with acute or convalescent COVID-19.

As DNA, the CDR3 is TGTGCCTCCCGAGGGGGGAGGGACTCCTACGAGCAGTACTTC. It codes for CASRGGRDSYEQYF. This rearrangement joins TRBV6-5 to TRBJ2-7, with a weak D call TRBD2 (7 bases). Germline V gives CDR1 MNHEY, CDR2 SVGAGI. The CDR3 is 14 amino acids. V was shortened by 11 bases and J by 0 bases, with 17 bases between the two germline ends.

This chain connects TRBV13 to TRBJ2-7; D unresolved. The V end lost 1 base, the J end lost 6 bases, and 10 bases lay between the germline ends. The CDR3 has 13 residues. Germline V gene data show CDR1 as PRHDT and CDR2 as FYEKMQ (reference sequence). In DNA, the CDR3 is TGTGCCAGCAGCTTAGACCAGGATCGCGAGCAGTACTTC. This gives the protein CASSLDQDREQYF.

The chain joins TRBV5-5 to TRBJ1-2, with a possible D match to TRBD1 (5 bases). This CDR3 has 12 amino acids. Trimming shortened V by 1 base and J by 10 bases, and 11 bases separated the two germline ends. Germline assignment: CDR1 SGHKS and CDR2 YYEKEE (reference sequence). The CDR3 DNA is TGTGCCAGCAGCTTGTGGGGGGGACCCTACACCTTC. This translates into CASSLWGGPYTF.

This chain connects TRBV11-2 to TRBJ1-2, with D unclear. The CDR3 has 12 amino acids. Germline V CDR1 and CDR2: SGHAT, FQNNGV. The V end was cut by 0 bases, the J end by 11 bases, with 10 bases between. The CDR3 is CASSLDPGLYTF. CDR3 coding DNA: TGTGCCAGCAGCTTAGATCCGGGTCTGTACACCTTC.

The CDR3 protein is CASSPEVDGRYGYTF. DNA of the CDR3: TGTGCCAGCTCACCAGAGGTAGACGGGAGGTATGGCTACACCTTC. The V and J genes are TRBV18 and TRBJ1-2; D call uncertain. With 2 bases removed from V and 5 bases from J, the gap between germline ends came to 15 bases. Germline CDR1 and CDR2: KGHSH and LQKENI. The CDR3 length is 15 residues.

The chain recombines TRBV28 with TRBJ2-1, with D uncertain. The CDR3 contains 14 residues. Germline values: CDR1 MDHEN, CDR2 SYDVKM. V shed 5 bases and J shed 6 bases, with 14 bases lying between them. CDR3 coding DNA: TGTGCCAGCAGTATACTCACCTCTCTCAATGAGCAGTTCTTC. Translation: CASSILTSLNEQFF. The whole variable domain, remainder taken from reference TRBV28 and TRBJ2-1, is DVKVTQSSRYLVKRTGEKVFLECVQDMDHENMFWYRQDPGLGLRLIYFSYDVKMKEKGDIPEGYSVSREKKERFSLILESASTNQTSMYLCASSILTSLNEQFFGPGTRLTVL.

This clone showed up just once. V and J are TRBV27 and TRBJ1-5; the match to TRBD1 covers 8 bases. With 4 bases clipped from V and 6 bases from J, the junction kept 8 bases outside the gene matches. This CDR3 comprises 15 residues. Germline V gene sequence: CDR1 MNHEY, CDR2 SMNVEV (reference sequence). CDR3: CASSSDRGVGQPQHF. CDR3 DNA sequence: TGTGCCAGCAGTTCCGACAGGGGAGTGGGTCAGCCCCAGCATTTT.

DNA for the CDR3: TGTGCCTGGAGTGTAATATTCAGGGAATATGGCTACACCTTC. This sequence encodes CAWSVIFREYGYTF. The chain carries TRBV30 and TRBJ1-2; TRBD1 might be the D (5 bases). V was cut by 0 bases and J by 5 bases, with 13 bases left in between. Germline loops: CDR1 GTSNPN, CDR2 SVGIG (reference sequence). The length of the CDR3 is 14 residues.

This chain connects TRBV4-3 to TRBJ1-1; weak D call: TRBD1 (5 bases). The CDR3 extends over 13 amino acids. Germline CDR1 is LGHNA and CDR2 is YSLEER. Trimming removed 0 bases from V and 5 bases from J, with 7 bases in between. The CDR3 nucleotides read TGCGCCAGCAGCCAAGACGGGGGGACTGAAGCTTTCTTT. It codes for CASSQDGGTEAFF.